This T cell receptor (beta chain) was captured by sequencing in a study of T-cell reconstitution after alpha-beta-depleted transplantation in children. This clonotype has a handful of counts. This CDR3 is built from 13 residues. With V trimmed by 7 bases and J by 7 bases, 9 bases remained unmatched. Germline V gene sequence: CDR1 MNHEY, CDR2 SVGEGT. Unique molecular identifiers featured in how the TCRbeta library was prepared. A single record per CDR3 protein comes from TCRdb applying MiXCR to the PCR reads. This table holds about 610,000 distinct CDR3 sequences, under 12% found once. The TCR was taken from a human donor who donated a stem cell graft to a child with acute myeloid leukemia. The V and J genes are TRBV6-2 or TRBV6-3 and TRBJ2-7; 8 bases are a match to TRBD2. Material: PBMCs from the stem cell graft donor, obtained from the stem cell graft. DNA of the CDR3: TGTGCCAGCACCAACGGGGGGGCGCGTGAGCAGTACTTC. It encodes CASTNGGAREQYF.